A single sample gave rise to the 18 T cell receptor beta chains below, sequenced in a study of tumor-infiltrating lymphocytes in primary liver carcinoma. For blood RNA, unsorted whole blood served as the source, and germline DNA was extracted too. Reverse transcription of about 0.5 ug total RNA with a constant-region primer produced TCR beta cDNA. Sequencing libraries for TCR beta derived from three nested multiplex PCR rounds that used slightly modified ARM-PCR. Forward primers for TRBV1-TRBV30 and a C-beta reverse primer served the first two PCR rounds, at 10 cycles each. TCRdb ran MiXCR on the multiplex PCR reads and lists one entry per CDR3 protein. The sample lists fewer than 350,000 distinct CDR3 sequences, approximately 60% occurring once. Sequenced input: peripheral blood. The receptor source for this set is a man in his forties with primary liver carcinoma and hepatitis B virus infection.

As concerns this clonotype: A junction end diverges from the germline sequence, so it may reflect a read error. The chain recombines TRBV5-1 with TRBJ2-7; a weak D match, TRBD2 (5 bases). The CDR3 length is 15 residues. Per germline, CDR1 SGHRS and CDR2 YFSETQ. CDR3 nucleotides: TGCGTCAGCAGCTTCGCCGGGATAAGCTCCTACGAGCAGTACTTC. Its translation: CVSSFAGISSYEQYF.

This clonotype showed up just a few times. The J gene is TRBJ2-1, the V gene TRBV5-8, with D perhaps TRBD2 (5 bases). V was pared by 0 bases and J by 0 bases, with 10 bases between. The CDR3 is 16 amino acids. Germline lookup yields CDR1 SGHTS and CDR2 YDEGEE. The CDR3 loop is CASSLEYGSSYNEQFF. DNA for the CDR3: TGTGCCAGCAGCTTGGAATATGGGAGCTCCTACAATGAGCAGTTCTTC.

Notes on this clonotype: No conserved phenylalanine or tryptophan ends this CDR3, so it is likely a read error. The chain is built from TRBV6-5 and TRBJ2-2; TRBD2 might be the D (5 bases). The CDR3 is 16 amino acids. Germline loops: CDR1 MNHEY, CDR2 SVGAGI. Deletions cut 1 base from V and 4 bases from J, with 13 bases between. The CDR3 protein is CASSYLASGLTGELFL. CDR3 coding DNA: TGTGCCAGCAGTTACTTGGCCAGCGGCCTCACCGGGGAGCTGTTTTTA.

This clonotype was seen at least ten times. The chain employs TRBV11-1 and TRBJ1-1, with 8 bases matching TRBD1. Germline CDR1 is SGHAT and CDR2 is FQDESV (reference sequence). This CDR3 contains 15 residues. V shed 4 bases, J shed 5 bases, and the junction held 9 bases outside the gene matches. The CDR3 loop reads CASSSRTGIGTEAFF. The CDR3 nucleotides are TGTGCCAGCAGCTCACGGACAGGGATAGGGACTGAAGCTTTCTTT.

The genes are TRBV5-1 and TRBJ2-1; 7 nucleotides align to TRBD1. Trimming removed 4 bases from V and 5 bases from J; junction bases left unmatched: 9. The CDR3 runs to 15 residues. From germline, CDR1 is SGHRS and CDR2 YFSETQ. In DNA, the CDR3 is TGCGCCAGCAGCCCCCAGGGGGAATATAACAATGAGCAGTTCTTC. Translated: CASSPQGEYNNEQFF.

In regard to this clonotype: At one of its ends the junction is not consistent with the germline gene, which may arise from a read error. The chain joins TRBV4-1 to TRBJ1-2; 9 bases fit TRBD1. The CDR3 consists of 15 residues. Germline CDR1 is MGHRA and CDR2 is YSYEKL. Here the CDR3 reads CASSVRDRAMYGYIF. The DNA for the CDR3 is TGCGCCAGCAGCGTAAGGGACAGGGCTATGTATGGCTACATCTTC.

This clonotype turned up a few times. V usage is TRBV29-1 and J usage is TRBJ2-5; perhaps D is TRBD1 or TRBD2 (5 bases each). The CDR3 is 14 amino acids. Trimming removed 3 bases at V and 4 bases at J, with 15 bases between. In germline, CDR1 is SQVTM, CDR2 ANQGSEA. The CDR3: CSVELRERGETQYF. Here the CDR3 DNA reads TGCAGCGTTGAGCTCCGGGAAAGGGGAGAGACCCAGTACTTC.

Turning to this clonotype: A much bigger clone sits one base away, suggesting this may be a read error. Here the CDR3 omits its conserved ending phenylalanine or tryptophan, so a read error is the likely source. CDR3 sequence: CSVEVSIDTEAFL. The DNA of the CDR3 is TGCAGCGTTGAGGTCAGCATCGACACTGAAGCTTTCCTT. The chain couples TRBV29-1 to TRBJ1-1, with D unclear. With 3 bases removed from V and 3 bases from J, the gap between germline ends came to 11 bases. The CDR3 has 13 residues. The germline CDR1 and CDR2 sequences are SQVTM and ANQGSEA.

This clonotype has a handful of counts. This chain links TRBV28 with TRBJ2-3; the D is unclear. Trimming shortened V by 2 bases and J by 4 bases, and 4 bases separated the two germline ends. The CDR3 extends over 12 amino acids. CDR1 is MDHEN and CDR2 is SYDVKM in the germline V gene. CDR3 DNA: TGTGCCAGCAGTTTAAAACCAGATACGCAGTATTTT. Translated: CASSLKPDTQYF.

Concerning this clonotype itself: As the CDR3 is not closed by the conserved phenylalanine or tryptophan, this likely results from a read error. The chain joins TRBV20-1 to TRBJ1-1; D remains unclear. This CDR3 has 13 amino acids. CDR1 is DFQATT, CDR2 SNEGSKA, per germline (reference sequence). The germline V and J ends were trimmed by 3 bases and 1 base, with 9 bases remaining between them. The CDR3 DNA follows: TGCAGTGCTAGGACGGGCCCGAACACTGAAGCTTTCTAT. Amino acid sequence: CSARTGPNTEAFY.

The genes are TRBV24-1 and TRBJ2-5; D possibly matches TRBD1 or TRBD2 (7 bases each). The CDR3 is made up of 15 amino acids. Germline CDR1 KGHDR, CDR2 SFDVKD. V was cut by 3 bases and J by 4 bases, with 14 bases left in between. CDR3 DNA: TGTGCCACCAGTGATCCACAGGGGAGGGGAGAGACCCAGTACTTC. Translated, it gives CATSDPQGRGETQYF.

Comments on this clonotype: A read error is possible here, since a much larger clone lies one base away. The CDR3 loop reads CASSGLAGYNEQSF. The CDR3 nucleotides are TGTGCCAGCAGTGGACTAGCGGGGTACAATGAGCAGTCCTTC. The V call is TRBV6-2 or TRBV6-3, the J call TRBJ2-1, with TRBD2 matching 12 bases. The CDR3 has 14 amino acids. Germline CDR1 is MNHEY and CDR2 is SVGEGT.

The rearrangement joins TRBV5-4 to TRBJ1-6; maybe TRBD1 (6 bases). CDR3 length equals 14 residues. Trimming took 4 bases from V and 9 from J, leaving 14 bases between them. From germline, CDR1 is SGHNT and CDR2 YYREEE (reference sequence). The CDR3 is CASSGGGRGSPLHF. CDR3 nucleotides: TGTGCCAGCAGCGGAGGGGGTCGGGGTTCACCCCTCCACTTT.

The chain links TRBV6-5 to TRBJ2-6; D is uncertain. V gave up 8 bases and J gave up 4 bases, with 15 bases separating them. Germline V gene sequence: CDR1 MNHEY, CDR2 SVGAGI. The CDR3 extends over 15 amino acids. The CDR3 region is CASCRDTAGANVLTF. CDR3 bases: TGTGCCAGCTGCCGCGACACAGCCGGGGCCAACGTCCTGACTTTC.

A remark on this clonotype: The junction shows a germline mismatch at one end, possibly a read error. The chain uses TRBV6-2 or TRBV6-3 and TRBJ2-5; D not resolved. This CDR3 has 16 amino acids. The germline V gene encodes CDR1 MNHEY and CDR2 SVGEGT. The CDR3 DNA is TGTACCAGCAGTCCAATGACCCTGCTAAATGGAGAGACCCGGTACTTC. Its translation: CTSSPMTLLNGETRYF.

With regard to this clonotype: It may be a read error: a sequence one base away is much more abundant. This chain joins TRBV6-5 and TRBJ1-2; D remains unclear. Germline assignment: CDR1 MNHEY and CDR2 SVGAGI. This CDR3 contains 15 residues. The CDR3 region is CASSSPGPLWGGFTF. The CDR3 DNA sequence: TGTGCCAGCAGTTCCCCCGGACCGTTGTGGGGAGGCTTCACCTTC.

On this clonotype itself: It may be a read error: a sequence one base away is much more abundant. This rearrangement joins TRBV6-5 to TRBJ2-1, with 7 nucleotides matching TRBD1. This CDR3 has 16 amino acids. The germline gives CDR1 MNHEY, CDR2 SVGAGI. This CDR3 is CASRYSGQGVNNEQFF. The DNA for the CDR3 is TGTGCCAGCAGATACTCGGGGCAGGGGGTGAACAATGAGCAGTTCTTC.

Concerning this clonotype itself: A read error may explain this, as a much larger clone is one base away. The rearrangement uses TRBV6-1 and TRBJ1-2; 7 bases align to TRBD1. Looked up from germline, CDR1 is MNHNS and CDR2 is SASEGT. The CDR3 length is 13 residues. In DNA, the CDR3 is TGTGCCGGCAGTTTGACAGGGAACTATGGCTACACCTTC. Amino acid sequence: CAGSLTGNYGYTF.